This TCR beta chain was recovered during a study of neurological immune-mediated disorders. Time point indicated: longitudinal time-point 2. It was blood bank volunteers in Maryland, USA who made up the healthy controls. The cDNA came from 5'RACE with 10-nucleotide random UMIs. TCRdb processed the 5' RACE reads anew with MiXCR; each CDR3 protein has one entry. The data contain some 60,000 distinct CDR3 sequences, 8.5% to 10% of them singletons. This clonotype showed up many times. Its antigen is not known. Study outcomes and limitations: Falling below healthy controls, multiple sclerosis showed the least TCR clonal expansion, while HTLV-1-associated myelopathy showed the most.

Trimming shortened V by 2 bases and J by 2 bases, and 11 bases separated the two germline ends. The CDR3 spans 15 residues. Germline values: CDR1 SGHRS, CDR2 YFSETQ. The source is a young man in good health. Sequencing was carried out using PBMCs. The chain joins TRBV5-1 to TRBJ2-1; the D gene is possibly TRBD2 (6 bases). The chain's CDR3 is CASSLTGEAYNEQFF. The CDR3 DNA reads as TGCGCCAGCAGCTTAACCGGGGAGGCCTACAATGAGCAGTTCTTC.